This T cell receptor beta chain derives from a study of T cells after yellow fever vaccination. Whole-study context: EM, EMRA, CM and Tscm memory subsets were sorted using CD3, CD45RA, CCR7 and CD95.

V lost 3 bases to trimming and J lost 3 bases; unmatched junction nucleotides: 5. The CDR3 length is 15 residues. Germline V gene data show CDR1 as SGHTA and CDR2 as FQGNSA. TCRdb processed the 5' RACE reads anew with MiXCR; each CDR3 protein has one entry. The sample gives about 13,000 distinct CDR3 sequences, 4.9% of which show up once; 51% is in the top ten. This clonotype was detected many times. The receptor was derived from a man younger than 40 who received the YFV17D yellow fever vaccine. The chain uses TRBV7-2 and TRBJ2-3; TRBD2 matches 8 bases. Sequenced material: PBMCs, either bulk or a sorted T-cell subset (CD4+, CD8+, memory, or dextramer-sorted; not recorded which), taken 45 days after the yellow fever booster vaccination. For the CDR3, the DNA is TGTGCCAGCAGCTTTGGGCCTAGCGGGACAGATACGCAGTATTTT. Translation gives CASSFGPSGTDTQYF. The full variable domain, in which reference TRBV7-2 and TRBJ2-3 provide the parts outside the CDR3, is GAGVSQSPSNKVTEKGKDVELRCDPISGHTALYWYRQSLGQGLEFLIYFQGNSAPDKSGLPSDRFSAERTGGSVSTLTIQRTQQEDSAVYLCASSFGPSGTDTQYFGPGTRLTVL.